The sequence of this T cell receptor (beta chain) was determined in a study of OX40 agonist ivuxolimab in advanced cancers. Study summary: Patients were given ivuxolimab, an antibody that agonizes OX40 (CD134). Antecedent anti-PD-1, anti-PD-L1 or anti-CTLA-4 therapy was permissible, with 40% having received some.

The assay was immunoSEQ multiplex PCR, and TCRdb's table has in-frame clones only and misses some. This table holds roughly 72,000 clones, 81% found once. Autoimmune disease history or systemic immunosuppression excluded patients. This CDR3 contains 18 residues. This clone was seen a handful of times. The sequence derives from an adult with an advanced solid tumor such as melanoma, head and neck, liver or kidney cancer. This chain links TRBV12-2 with TRBJ1-1; TRBD1, as called in the table, went unchecked against the DNA. TRBV12-2 is tagged as a pseudogene. Sequenced material: CD4+ or CD8+ T cells sorted from blood, taken in a trial of the OX40 agonist ivuxolimab. CDR3 coding DNA: TGTGCAAGTCGCTTAGCGGCGACAGGGGGCGAAGCGAACACTGAAGCTTTCTTT. Encoded protein: CASRLAATGGEANTEAFF.